Below are 27 T cell receptor beta chains sequenced from a single sample in a study of blood T cell repertoires in COVID-19. Here immunoSEQ multiplex PCR was the method, and the copy in TCRdb shows in-frame clones only, minus some. The data hold fewer than 200,000 clones, with over 75% observed a single time. The sequencing input was PBMCs or T cells enriched from blood (not recorded which). These receptors were obtained from a human donor with acute COVID-19. The donor label of this sample is uncertain.

This clone was seen more than once but under ten times. The chain uses TRBV7-8 and TRBJ2-3; 7 bases match TRBD2. V was pared by 1 base and J by 1 base, with 5 bases of the junction left unmatched. CDR3 length: 16 residues. Germline CDR1 reads SGHVS; CDR2 reads FQNEAQ. CDR3 bases: TGTGCCAGCAGCTTAGTTCGGGGGGTCGGCACAGATACGCAGTATTTT. Translating it yields CASSLVRGVGTDTQYF.

This clone came up once. V and J are TRBV3-1 (or the pseudogene TRBV3-2) and TRBJ1-2, with D unclear. V was pared by 3 bases and J by 8 bases, with 13 bases between. Germline CDR1 reads LGHDT; CDR2 reads YNNKEL (reference sequence). This CDR3 is built from 13 residues. The CDR3 DNA reads TGTGCCAGCAGCCAGACCCGGGGAGACGGCTACACCTTC. Residues: CASSQTRGDGYTF.

The rearrangement joins TRBV2 to TRBJ2-7; D unclear. Germline loops: CDR1 SNHLY, CDR2 FYNNEI. The CDR3 is made up of 12 amino acids. V lost 5 bases and J 4 bases, leaving 9 bases between the germline ends. CDR3 protein: CASSRVPYEQYF. DNA for the CDR3: TGTGCCAGCAGTCGGGTCCCTTACGAGCAGTACTTC.

This chain links TRBV19 with TRBJ1-2, with TRBD1 matching over 9 bases. CDR1 is LNHDA, CDR2 SQIVND, per germline (reference sequence). V was pared by 4 bases and J by 6 bases, with 6 bases of the junction left unmatched. CDR3 length: 14 amino acids. This CDR3 is CASSRSTGGHGYTF. The CDR3 DNA reads TGTGCCAGTAGTAGATCGACAGGGGGGCATGGCTACACCTTC.

This clone has only one observation. V usage is TRBV11-2 and J usage is TRBJ1-1; the match to TRBD1 covers 10 bases. CDR3 length: 16 amino acids. Germline CDR1 SGHAT, CDR2 FQNNGV. With V trimmed by 5 bases and J by 2 bases, 8 bases remained unmatched. The CDR3 spells CASSPRQGAFNTEAFF. The CDR3 DNA reads as TGTGCCAGCAGCCCGAGACAGGGGGCGTTTAACACTGAAGCTTTCTTT.

This clone was seen only once. The chain couples TRBV4-2 to TRBJ2-5; TRBD2 might be the D (5 bases). CDR1 is LGHNA, CDR2 YNFKEQ, per germline. Trimming stripped 3 bases from V and 5 bases from J, with 7 bases between. The CDR3 length is 12 residues. This CDR3 reads CASSHPGETQYF. The CDR3 DNA reads TGTGCCAGCAGCCACCCGGGGGAGACCCAGTACTTC.

In this sample, this clone turned up a few times. The CDR3 DNA reads TGTGCCAGCAGCGTTGGACAGGTTAATCAGCCCCAGCATTTT. Protein sequence: CASSVGQVNQPQHF. This chain links TRBV9 with TRBJ1-5; 7 bases match TRBD1. Germline CDR1 is SGDLS and CDR2 is YYNGEE. J lost 4 bases, V lost 2 bases, and 3 bases had no gene match. The CDR3 contains 14 residues.

This clone was counted between two and nine times. V usage is TRBV6-2 or TRBV6-3 and J usage is TRBJ1-5; D is possibly TRBD1 (6 bases). The CDR3 runs to 15 residues. Trimming pared 2 bases from V and 3 bases from J, leaving 11 bases between. CDR1 and CDR2 (germline): MNHEY, SVGEGT. The CDR3 DNA reads TGTGCCAGCAGTTACAGGGGGACCTACAATCAGCCCCAGCATTTT. It yields the protein CASSYRGTYNQPQHF.

This clone was recorded once. V gene TRBV7-9 combines with J gene TRBJ1-5; D remains ambiguous. V was clipped by 3 bases and J by 5 bases, with 5 bases between them. Germline lookup yields CDR1 SEHNR and CDR2 FQNEAQ (reference sequence). This CDR3 region has 12 residues. The CDR3 region is CASSFGDQPQHF. CDR3 sequence (DNA): TGTGCCAGCAGCTTCGGGGATCAGCCCCAGCATTTT.

V gene TRBV11-3 combines with J gene TRBJ1-1; tentatively, D is TRBD1 (5 bases). The CDR3 covers 19 residues. Germline CDR1 SGHNT, CDR2 YENEEA. V lost 5 bases, J lost 0 bases, and 25 bases lay in between. The CDR3 reads CASSPTARLQVVVNTEAFF. The CDR3 bases are TGTGCCAGCAGCCCTACTGCGCGTTTACAGGTTGTTGTGAACACTGAAGCTTTCTTT.

The V call is TRBV6-5, the J call TRBJ2-5; no clear D gene. This CDR3 spans 15 amino acids. Germline-derived CDR1 and CDR2 are MNHEY and SVGAGI. Trimming cost V 9 bases and J 2 bases, with 19 bases left between them. The CDR3 region has the DNA TGTGCCAGTAGGAGAACCGGATTAAGACAAGAGACCCAGTACTTC. Translated: CASRRTGLRQETQYF.

The gene calls are TRBV5-4 and TRBJ2-6; no reliable D call. Trimming cost V 2 bases and J 2 bases, with 8 bases left between them. Germline values: CDR1 SGHNT, CDR2 YYREEE (reference sequence). This CDR3 has 15 residues. CDR3 in amino acids: CASSFDIAGANVLTF. In nucleotides, the CDR3 is TGTGCCAGCAGCTTTGACATCGCTGGGGCCAACGTCCTGACTTTC.

The chain couples TRBV14 to TRBJ2-5, with D possibly TRBD2 on 5 matching bases. The V gene's germline CDR1 is SGHDN and CDR2 FVKESK. This CDR3 has 16 residues. With 1 base removed from V and 1 base from J, the gap between germline ends came to 13 bases. The CDR3 reads CASSQVGGAAQETQYF. The CDR3 nucleotides read TGTGCCAGCAGCCAAGTAGGCGGAGCGGCCCAAGAGACCCAGTACTTC. The full variable domain, its missing parts supplied by reference TRBV14 and TRBJ2-5, is EAGVTQFPSHSVIEKGQTVTLRCDPISGHDNLYWYRRVMGKEIKFLLHFVKESKQDESGMPNNRFLAERTGGTYSTLKVQPAELEDSGVYFCASSQVGGAAQETQYFGPGTRLLVL.

This chain joins TRBV2 and TRBJ2-7; tentative D call: TRBD1 (5 bases). The germline gives CDR1 SNHLY, CDR2 FYNNEI. The CDR3 is 13 amino acids. V was shortened by 3 bases and J by 3 bases, with 9 bases between the two germline ends. The CDR3 spells CASSDPRDYEQYF. The CDR3 DNA sequence: TGTGCCAGCAGTGACCCCAGGGACTACGAGCAGTACTTC.

V is TRBV11-2 and J is TRBJ1-1; no definite D call. CDR1 SGHAT and CDR2 FQNNGV come from the germline V gene. Trimming removed 5 bases from V and 1 base from J, with 14 bases in between. The CDR3 is 15 amino acids. The CDR3 here is CASSPVRGKNTEAFF. In DNA, the CDR3 is TGTGCCAGCAGCCCGGTCCGGGGAAAGAACACTGAAGCTTTCTTT. Combining the CDR3 with reference TRBV11-2 and TRBJ1-1 gives the whole variable domain EAGVAQSPRYKIIEKRQSVAFWCNPISGHATLYWYQQILGQGPKLLIQFQNNGVVDDSQLPKDRFSAERLKGVDSTLKIQPAKLEDSAVYLCASSPVRGKNTEAFFGQGTRLTVV.

The rearrangement links TRBV5-1 to TRBJ1-5, with 8 bases matching TRBD1. Trimming at V came to 4 bases and at J to 7 bases, leaving 10 bases not matched to a gene. The length of the CDR3 is 15 residues. Germline lookup yields CDR1 SGHRS and CDR2 YFSETQ. In nucleotides, the CDR3 is TGCGCCAGCAGCATGACCGCAGGGGGCCGACAGCCCCAGCATTTT. Its protein is CASSMTAGGRQPQHF.

This chain links TRBV6-5 with TRBJ1-1; D may be TRBD1 (5 bases). The length of the CDR3 is 15 residues. Germline V gene lookup returns CDR1 MNHEY and CDR2 SVGAGI. V gave up 0 bases and J gave up 1 base, with 9 bases separating them. This chain's CDR3 is CASSYSAGGNTEAFF. CDR3 sequence (DNA): TGTGCCAGCAGTTACTCAGCGGGGGGGAACACTGAAGCTTTCTTT.

This chain links TRBV9 with TRBJ2-3, with D maybe TRBD2 (6 bases). The germline CDR1 and CDR2 sequences are SGDLS and YYNGEE. V was shortened by 0 bases and J by 1 base, with 15 bases between the two germline ends. CDR3 length: 17 residues. The CDR3 reads CASSVASGVSGTDTQYF. CDR3 bases: TGTGCCAGCAGCGTAGCTTCGGGGGTCAGCGGCACAGATACGCAGTATTTT.

As DNA, the CDR3 is TGTGCCAGCAGAAAATACCGGGGGGTAAAAGGGGATGGCAATCAGCCCCAGCATTTT. Residues: CASRKYRGVKGDGNQPQHF. The genes are TRBV27 and TRBJ1-5; a possible D gene is TRBD1 (5 bases). Germline V gene sequence: CDR1 MNHEY, CDR2 SMNVEV (reference sequence). Trimming cost V 6 bases and J 2 bases, with 26 bases left between them. This CDR3 is 19 amino acids long.

The chain links TRBV3-1 (or the pseudogene TRBV3-2) to TRBJ1-4; 9 nucleotides align to TRBD1. CDR3 length equals 14 residues. Losses at the gene ends were 6 bases for V and 7 bases for J; bases not matched to a gene: 6. Looked up from germline, CDR1 is LGHDT and CDR2 is YNNKEL (reference sequence). The CDR3 nucleotides read TGTGCCAGCAGTCTCCGGGACAGGGCTGAAAAACTGTTTTTT. Amino acid sequence: CASSLRDRAEKLFF.

This chain uses TRBV5-5 with TRBJ2-5, with 9 bases aligning to TRBD2. The CDR3 contains 15 residues. With V trimmed by 3 bases and J by 5 bases, 8 bases remained unmatched. Germline V gene lookup returns CDR1 SGHKS and CDR2 YYEKEE (reference sequence). The CDR3 is CASSSTGTSLETQYF. DNA of the CDR3: TGTGCCAGCAGCTCTACCGGGACTAGCCTCGAGACCCAGTACTTC.

The CDR3 DNA sequence: TGTGCCAGCAGCTCAACAGGGGGGTCCTATGAAAAACTGTTTTTT. Amino acids: CASSSTGGSYEKLFF. The rearrangement uses TRBV7-9 and TRBJ1-4; 8 bases map to TRBD1. CDR1 is SEHNR, CDR2 FQNEAQ, per germline (reference sequence). After removal of 4 bases from V and 6 bases from J, the junction contained 7 bases not matched to a gene. The CDR3 is 15 amino acids.

The DNA of the CDR3 is TGCGCCAGCAGCTTGGAGCCCCAAGAGACCCAGTACTTC. Amino acid sequence: CASSLEPQETQYF. The rearrangement uses TRBV5-1 and TRBJ2-5; no reliable D call. CDR1 is SGHRS and CDR2 is YFSETQ in the germline V gene. CDR3 length: 13 residues. The ends were cut back, 0 bases at V and 1 base at J, with 4 bases in the middle.

V gene TRBV4-1 combines with J gene TRBJ2-5, with 13 nucleotides matching TRBD2. The CDR3 extends over 17 amino acids. The V and J ends lost 4 bases and 2 bases, in that order; junction bases with no gene match: 7. Germline CDR1 MGHRA, CDR2 YSYEKL. The CDR3 nucleotides are TGCGCCAGCAGCCTTCCCGGACTAGCGGGGGCTCAAGAGACCCAGTACTTC. Its protein product is CASSLPGLAGAQETQYF.

This chain joins TRBV7-9 and TRBJ1-2; the D gene is possibly TRBD1 (5 bases). Trimming removed 4 bases at V and 4 bases at J, with 16 bases between. Germline loops: CDR1 SEHNR, CDR2 FQNEAQ (reference sequence). This CDR3 region has 15 residues. CDR3: CASSSLGRGGYGYTF. Written as DNA, the CDR3 is TGTGCCAGCAGCTCCCTCGGAAGGGGTGGCTATGGCTACACCTTC.

V usage is TRBV10-2 and J usage is TRBJ1-1, with D maybe TRBD1 (5 bases). This CDR3 spans 15 amino acids. Deletions cut 2 bases from V and 2 bases from J, with 12 bases between. Germline CDR1 is WSHSY and CDR2 is SAAADI. The CDR3 is CASSEVIGVNTEAFF. CDR3 DNA: TGCGCCAGCAGTGAGGTTATAGGGGTCAACACTGAAGCTTTCTTT.

The rearrangement joins TRBV9 to TRBJ1-1; possibly TRBD1 for D (5 bases). V lost 3 bases and J 3 bases, leaving 9 bases between the germline ends. Germline assignment: CDR1 SGDLS and CDR2 YYNGEE. This CDR3 region has 13 residues. In DNA, the CDR3 is TGTGCCAGCAGCGGGGCAGGGCACACTGAAGCTTTCTTT. Amino acids: CASSGAGHTEAFF.